This T cell receptor beta chain was observed in a study of blood T cell repertoires in COVID-19. On the study more broadly: Acute and convalescent COVID-19 samples came from the United States, Italy and Spain. PBMCs, B-cell-depleted T cells, or T cells provided the cDNA or gDNA that made up the material.

Unmatched junction bases numbered 10, after V lost 4 bases and J lost 5 bases. Germline values: CDR1 SGHDT, CDR2 YYEEEE. The CDR3 length is 17 residues. Original handling: The authors estimated nucleated cell counts from reference gene primer amplification. The table came from immunoSEQ multiplex PCR; TCRdb's copy has only in-frame clones and leaves some out. The DNA was the basis for D and trimming; V, J and clone size are from that table. The sample contains 150,000 to 190,000 clones, over 75% of which appear only once. This TCR derives from a woman between 40 and 50 years old with acute or convalescent COVID-19. This chain connects TRBV5-6 to TRBJ2-7; TRBD2 matches 15 bases. Sequencing used peripheral blood. Here the CDR3 DNA reads TGTGCCAGCAGCCCCAGGACTAGCGGGAGGGCCGGAGACGAGCAGTACTTC. It yields the protein CASSPRTSGRAGDEQYF.